This TCR beta chain was obtained from a study of early stage breast cancer tumors. In the study overall: About 70% of the 16 invasive tumors were ER+, PR+ and HER2-. Samples were sequenced at about 9.7-fold average coverage.

Study findings and constraints: Functional markers like CD4, CD8 and FOXP3 were missed in bulk sequencing. Most shared enriched TCRB sequences were commonly generated ones.

Germline CDR1 is WNHNN and CDR2 is SYGVQD (reference sequence). V lost 4 bases and J lost 4; bases outside the gene matches: 4. This CDR3 has 15 residues. Clones were sequenced by immunoSEQ multiplex PCR, and TCRdb holds only the in-frame ones, with some missing. The data hold 20,000 or so clones, with about 76% observed a single time. This clone has more than one count but fewer than ten. Its antigen is not known. The V and J genes are TRBV10-1 and TRBJ2-1; the match to TRBD2 covers 10 bases. The sequenced sample consisted of blood. The sequence came from a person between 60 and 70 years old with breast cancer. CDR3 loop: CASSGSSGSYNEQFF. In DNA, the CDR3 is TGCGCCAGCAGTGGGTCTAGCGGGAGTTACAATGAGCAGTTCTTC.